Each of the 20 T cell receptor beta chains below was sequenced from the same sample in a study of radiation and T cells in renal cell carcinoma. Repertoires were generated with immunoSEQ multiplex PCR, while TCRdb's copy carries only in-frame clones and drops some. Altogether 150,000 or so clones are present, 80% to 90% being singletons, with the ten largest covering over 10%. Time point indicated: blood 2 weeks post-SBRT. Indicated treatment: 15 Gy SBRT to primary tumor, nephrectomy 4 weeks later. Sample: blood, taken from a patient whose treatment included radiotherapy and nephrectomy. These receptor sequences come from a woman in her forties or fifties with renal cell carcinoma.

The chain employs TRBV7-9 and TRBJ2-7; D is ambiguous. V dropped 5 bases and J dropped 2 bases, with 7 bases sitting between them. This CDR3 is 12 amino acids long. Germline V gene lookup returns CDR1 SEHNR and CDR2 FQNEAQ (reference sequence). CDR3 loop: CASSIGPYEQYF. The CDR3 DNA reads TGTGCCAGCAGCATCGGGCCCTACGAGCAGTACTTC.

The chain links TRBV11-2 to TRBJ2-7; D call uncertain. The CDR3 is made up of 15 amino acids. CDR1 and CDR2 (germline): SGHAT, FQNNGV. V shed 3 bases and J shed 3 bases, with 15 bases lying between them. This CDR3 is CASSFGAGVLYEQYF. CDR3 nucleotide sequence: TGTGCCAGCAGCTTCGGTGCCGGCGTTCTCTACGAGCAGTACTTC.

The gene calls are TRBV6-1 and TRBJ1-1; D might be TRBD1 (5 bases). This CDR3 is 15 amino acids long. CDR1 and CDR2 from the germline V gene are MNHNS and SASEGT. V lost 4 bases and J lost 3, with 15 bases in between. The CDR3 protein is CASSVPRELYTEAFF. The CDR3 coding sequence is TGTGCCAGCAGTGTACCCAGGGAACTGTACACTGAAGCTTTCTTT.

This chain links TRBV12-5 with TRBJ1-1; D is unclear. From germline, CDR1 is LGHNT and CDR2 FRNRAP. This CDR3 is built from 13 residues. The V end was cut by 0 bases, the J end by 1 base, with 3 bases between. The CDR3 is CASGLVENTEAFF. DNA of the CDR3: TGTGCTAGTGGTTTGGTGGAGAACACTGAAGCTTTCTTT.

The chain links TRBV18 to TRBJ2-6; D is undetermined. Germline V CDR1 and CDR2: KGHSH, LQKENI. The CDR3 consists of 15 residues. V lost 0 bases, J lost 2 bases, and 5 bases lay in between. CDR3 DNA sequence: TGTGCCAGCTCACCACCGAGCACTGGGGCCAACGTCCTGACTTTC. It codes for CASSPPSTGANVLTF. Full variable domain (outside the CDR3, taken from reference TRBV18 and TRBJ2-6): NAGVMQNPRHLVRRRGQEARLRCSPMKGHSHVYWYRQLPEEGLKFMVYLQKENIIDESGMPKERFSAEFPKEGPSILRIQQVVRGDSAAYFCASSPPSTGANVLTFGAGSRLTVL.

This clone was counted a single time. The chain is built from TRBV5-1 and TRBJ2-2; D is unresolved. Germline loops: CDR1 SGHRS, CDR2 YFSETQ. Trimming left V 4 bases short and J 1 base short, with 8 bases between. The length of the CDR3 is 14 residues. The CDR3: CASSRVLNTGELFF. The CDR3 DNA is TGCGCCAGCAGCAGGGTTCTGAACACCGGGGAGCTGTTTTTT.

The chain uses TRBV5-1 and TRBJ2-3; perhaps TRBD2 as D (5 bases). The CDR3 sequence is 13 residues long. Trimming stripped 5 bases from V and 4 bases from J, with 11 bases between. Germline values: CDR1 SGHRS, CDR2 YFSETQ. CDR3 DNA: TGCGCCAGCAGAATCGCCGGGGCAGATACGCAGTATTTT. Translation gives CASRIAGADTQYF.

This sequence joins TRBV19 and TRBJ1-1; 10 nucleotides agree with TRBD1. Germline CDR1 and CDR2: LNHDA and SQIVND (reference sequence). The CDR3 spans 17 residues. V lost 7 bases and J lost 2; bases outside the gene matches: 13. CDR3: CASKQEPRDRGNTEAFF. In DNA form, the CDR3 reads TGTGCCAGTAAACAAGAACCCCGGGACAGGGGAAACACTGAAGCTTTCTTT.

The rearrangement links TRBV7-6 to TRBJ1-3, with D hard to call. The CDR3 contains 14 residues. Looked up from germline, CDR1 is SGHVS and CDR2 is FNYEAQ. V lost 5 bases to trimming and J lost 0 bases, with 8 bases between them. Here the CDR3 reads CASSLFLSGNTIYF. The CDR3 bases are TGTGCCAGCAGCCTATTTCTCTCTGGAAACACCATATATTTT.

V gene TRBV5-6 combines with J gene TRBJ2-5, with D perhaps matching TRBD1 or TRBD2 (5 bases each). CDR3 size: 15 residues. In germline, CDR1 is SGHDT, CDR2 YYEEEE. The V gene lost 6 bases and the J gene lost 2 bases, with 17 bases spanning the gap. CDR3 loop: CASTARGTDQETQYF. CDR3 DNA: TGTGCCAGCACCGCCAGAGGGACGGATCAAGAGACCCAGTACTTC.

J is TRBJ2-5 and V is TRBV6-1, with D perhaps TRBD1 or TRBD2 (5 bases each). The CDR3 has 15 amino acids. V gave up 2 bases and J gave up 2 bases, with 12 bases separating them. Germline V gene sequence: CDR1 MNHNS, CDR2 SASEGT. CDR3 sequence: CASSELGTVQETQYF. CDR3 nucleotide sequence: TGTGCCAGCAGTGAACTGGGGACGGTACAAGAGACCCAGTACTTC.

CDR3 sequence: CSASNYNEQFF. CDR3 in DNA: TGCAGTGCTAGCAATTACAATGAGCAGTTCTTC. The V call is TRBV20-1, the J call TRBJ2-1; D gene ambiguous. CDR1 DFQATT and CDR2 SNEGSKA come from the germline V gene (reference sequence). This CDR3 contains 11 residues. V was trimmed by 3 bases and J by 4 bases, leaving 4 bases between them.

This clone has more than one count but fewer than ten. CDR3 residues: CASSPNSRYNYGYTF. The CDR3 DNA reads as TGTGCCAGCTCACCTAATTCTCGATACAACTATGGCTACACCTTC. The chain carries TRBV18 and TRBJ1-2, with D unresolved. Germline V lookup: CDR1 KGHSH, CDR2 LQKENI. This CDR3 has 15 residues. V shed 3 bases and J shed 2 bases, with 13 bases lying between them.

This chain uses TRBV4-3 with TRBJ1-5; D unclear. The CDR3 consists of 13 residues. Germline V gives CDR1 LGHNA, CDR2 YSLEER. Deletions cut 1 base from V and 5 bases from J, with 6 bases between. CDR3 sequence reads: CASSQGLDQPQHF. The CDR3 coding sequence is TGCGCCAGCAGCCAAGGGTTGGATCAGCCCCAGCATTTT.

This chain connects TRBV5-1 to TRBJ1-2; D not certain. Germline assignment: CDR1 SGHRS and CDR2 YFSETQ. Trimming took off 4 bases at V and 0 bases at J, with 13 bases between the two ends. The CDR3 consists of 15 residues. The CDR3 DNA reads as TGCGCCAGCAGCCCGGGAACCATCACTAACTATGGCTACACCTTC. Its protein product is CASSPGTITNYGYTF.

The CDR3 loop is CASSPEQTYNEQFF. Written as DNA, the CDR3 is TGTGCCAGCAGCCCCGAACAGACCTACAATGAGCAGTTCTTC. The gene calls are TRBV7-9 and TRBJ2-1, with D uncertain. Trimming cost V 5 bases and J 2 bases, with 10 bases left between them. Germline-derived CDR1 and CDR2 are SEHNR and FQNEAQ (reference sequence). This CDR3 is 14 amino acids long.

The genes are TRBV15 and TRBJ1-1; 7 nucleotides match TRBD1. CDR1 and CDR2 from the germline V gene are LNHNV and YYDKDF (reference sequence). Trimming took 2 bases from V and 1 from J; bases not matched to a gene: 7. The CDR3 contains 16 residues. The CDR3 loop is CATSRPYRGGNTEAFF. CDR3 in DNA: TGTGCCACCAGCAGACCATACAGGGGAGGGAACACTGAAGCTTTCTTT.

This clone was recorded only once. The chain employs TRBV29-1 and TRBJ1-4; D perhaps matches TRBD1 (5 bases). CDR3 length: 13 residues. V was clipped by 4 bases and J by 5 bases, with 11 bases between them. Germline V lookup: CDR1 SQVTM, CDR2 ANQGSEA. CDR3 coding DNA: TGCAGCGTTGGGCCAGGGACCAATGAAAAACTGTTTTTT. Its translation is CSVGPGTNEKLFF.

This CDR3 reads CASSQDRRSSSYNEQFF. The CDR3 bases are TGCGCCAGCAGCCAAGATAGGCGGAGCAGCTCCTACAATGAGCAGTTCTTC. The chain is built from TRBV4-3 and TRBJ2-1; D is undetermined. This CDR3 comprises 17 residues. Germline values: CDR1 LGHNA, CDR2 YSLEER. Trimming removed 0 bases from V and 0 bases from J, with 12 bases in between.

This chain connects TRBV6-5 to TRBJ1-5, with 7 nucleotides matching TRBD1. Per germline, CDR1 MNHEY and CDR2 SVGAGI. This CDR3 has 14 residues. Trimming took 6 bases from V and 1 from J; bases not matched to a gene: 3. The CDR3 DNA follows: TGTGCCAGCAGGAGGGACAGCAGCAATCAGCCCCAGCATTTT. Residues: CASRRDSSNQPQHF.